One and the same sample provided the 14 T cell receptor beta chains below, sequenced in a study of blood T cell repertoires in COVID-19. The repertoire was sequenced with immunoSEQ multiplex PCR; TCRdb's copy has only in-frame clones and lacks some. The sample includes about 200,000 clones, approximately 84% seen only once; the top ten take roughly 8%. The source material was peripheral blood. The origin of the receptors is a woman older than 75 with acute or convalescent COVID-19.

This clone was counted once. The V gene is TRBV5-4, the J gene TRBJ2-5; 12 nucleotides line up with TRBD2. CDR3 size: 15 residues. V shed 3 bases and J 4 bases; nucleotides not matched to a gene: 4. Per the germline V gene, CDR1 is SGHNT and CDR2 is YYREEE (reference sequence). DNA for the CDR3: TGTGCCAGCAGCTCCAGGACTAGCGGGACAGAGACCCAGTACTTC. It codes for CASSSRTSGTETQYF. The full variable domain, completed using reference TRBV5-4 and TRBJ2-5, is ETGVTQSPTHLIKTRGQQVTLRCSSQSGHNTVSWYQQALGQGPQFIFQYYREEENGRGNFPPRFSGLQFPNYSSELNVNALELDDSALYLCASSSRTSGTETQYFGPGTRLLVL.

This clone was recorded only once. The CDR3 region is CASRQDSNSPLHF. CDR3 coding DNA: TGTGCCAGTAGGCAGGACAGTAATTCACCCCTCCACTTT. The chain is built from TRBV19 and TRBJ1-6; a weak D match, TRBD1 (6 bases). The V and J ends lost 6 bases and 6 bases respectively, with 9 bases between them. The CDR3 totals 13 residues. Germline V gene lookup returns CDR1 LNHDA and CDR2 SQIVND (reference sequence).

V is TRBV9 and J is TRBJ1-4; 9 bases are shared with TRBD1. Germline V lookup: CDR1 SGDLS, CDR2 YYNGEE. J was trimmed by 5 bases and V by 4 bases; bases with no gene match: 6. The CDR3 runs 15 residues. CDR3 in DNA: TGTGCCAGCAGCCCGGGACAGGGCCTCAATGAAAAACTGTTTTTT. Amino acids: CASSPGQGLNEKLFF.

V and J are TRBV9 and TRBJ2-5, with 7 bases matching TRBD1. This CDR3 is built from 16 residues. V gave up 4 bases and J gave up 1 base; unmatched junction bases: 10. Per germline, CDR1 SGDLS and CDR2 YYNGEE. CDR3 loop: CASSYRDRDPQETQYF. CDR3 coding DNA: TGTGCCAGCAGCTACCGGGACAGAGATCCCCAAGAGACCCAGTACTTC. The full variable domain, completed using reference TRBV9 and TRBJ2-5, is DSGVTQTPKHLITATGQRVTLRCSPRSGDLSVYWYQQSLDQGLQFLIQYYNGEERAKGNILERFSAQQFPDLHSELNLSSLELGDSALYFCASSYRDRDPQETQYFGPGTRLLVL.

The chain joins TRBV6-5 to TRBJ2-1; no clear D gene. Per germline, CDR1 MNHEY and CDR2 SVGAGI. Trimming removed 6 bases from V and 10 bases from J, with 10 bases in between. The length of the CDR3 is 11 residues. Here the CDR3 DNA reads TGTGCCAGCAGACAAAATACGGAGCAGTTCTTC. This gives the protein CASRQNTEQFF.

This clone was counted a few times. The chain employs TRBV2 and TRBJ1-1, with D perhaps TRBD1 (5 bases). Germline CDR1 and CDR2: SNHLY and FYNNEI. Trimming removed 11 bases from V and 1 base from J, with 20 bases in between. The CDR3 consists of 15 residues. The CDR3, as DNA: TGTGCCCCGACCAGGGATATGGGAGGGAACACTGAAGCTTTCTTT. Residues: CAPTRDMGGNTEAFF.

The chain couples TRBV4-2 to TRBJ1-1; D gene uncertain. The V end lost 0 bases, the J end lost 0 bases, and 14 bases lay between the germline ends. The CDR3 loop spans 17 amino acids. CDR1 is LGHNA and CDR2 is YNFKEQ in the germline V gene. For the CDR3, the DNA is TGTGCCAGCAGCCAAGAGGTCACCGACAACTTGAACACTGAAGCTTTCTTT. Encoded protein: CASSQEVTDNLNTEAFF.

The chain carries TRBV10-1 and TRBJ2-2; 10 bases map to TRBD2. The trim removed 4 bases at V and 4 bases at J, leaving 6 bases unmatched. This CDR3 region has 16 residues. Germline V lookup: CDR1 WNHNN, CDR2 SYGVQD (reference sequence). CDR3 in amino acids: CASSAGGLATTGELFF. The DNA for the CDR3 is TGCGCCAGCAGTGCCGGGGGACTAGCGACCACCGGGGAGCTGTTTTTT.

The V and J genes are TRBV6-5 and TRBJ2-5; tentative D call: TRBD1 (6 bases). This CDR3 comprises 14 residues. CDR1 and CDR2 from the germline V gene are MNHEY and SVGAGI. The ends were cut back, 2 bases at V and 4 bases at J, with 11 bases in the middle. CDR3 sequence (DNA): TGTGCCAGCAGTTACGTTCAGGGGTCAGAGACCCAGTACTTC. Encoded protein: CASSYVQGSETQYF.

The J gene is TRBJ2-7, the V gene TRBV5-1; a weak D match, TRBD2 (7 bases). Trimming took off 4 bases at V and 0 bases at J, with 14 bases between the two ends. The CDR3 loop spans 15 amino acids. Germline values: CDR1 SGHRS, CDR2 YFSETQ. The CDR3 loop reads CASSPSRGASYEQYF. The CDR3 DNA follows: TGCGCCAGCAGCCCTTCCCGGGGGGCCTCCTACGAGCAGTACTTC.

This clone was seen just once. The chain has TRBV6-5 and TRBJ2-5; 10 bases fit TRBD2. CDR1 is MNHEY and CDR2 is SVGAGI in the germline V gene. The CDR3 spans 14 residues. The junction had 6 bases not matched to a gene; V was cut back by 6 bases and J by 5 bases. CDR3 loop: CASSLAGASETQYF. CDR3 sequence (DNA): TGTGCCAGCAGCCTAGCGGGGGCGTCTGAGACCCAGTACTTC.

This clone was found once. The chain recombines TRBV19 with TRBJ2-3; 10 bases are a match to TRBD2. This CDR3 contains 16 residues. CDR1 is LNHDA and CDR2 is SQIVND in the germline V gene (reference sequence). V lost 5 bases to trimming and J lost 4 bases; unmatched junction nucleotides: 9. In nucleotides, the CDR3 is TGTGCCAGTAGTGCAGGAGCGGGAGGGCCCGCAGATACGCAGTATTTT. It yields the protein CASSAGAGGPADTQYF.

The rearrangement uses TRBV7-3 and TRBJ1-1; TRBD1 agrees at 7 bases. The CDR3 has 15 amino acids. The J segment lost 4 bases and the V segment lost 5 bases, leaving 10 bases of the junction unmatched. The germline CDR1 and CDR2 sequences are SGHTA and FQGTGA. Written as DNA, the CDR3 is TGTGCCAGCAGCCCAAGACAGGGTCTGTTCACTGAAGCTTTCTTT. It is translated as CASSPRQGLFTEAFF.

This clone was detected once. The rearrangement links TRBV7-9 to TRBJ1-5; weak D call: TRBD1 (5 bases). This CDR3 region has 13 residues. V lost 5 bases, J lost 7 bases, and 12 bases lay in between. The germline gives CDR1 SEHNR, CDR2 FQNEAQ (reference sequence). CDR3 DNA sequence: TGTGCCAGCAGCCGAGGTGGGGGGCAGCCCCAGCATTTT. This encodes CASSRGGGQPQHF.